The 7 T cell receptor beta chains reported below all come from one sample, sequenced in a study of T-cell reconstitution after alpha-beta-depleted transplantation in children. As it was prepared, the TCRbeta library received unique molecular identifiers. TCRdb used MiXCR to reprocess the PCR reads, holding one entry per CDR3 protein. In the table there are 110,000 or so distinct CDR3 sequences, around 6.4% of which are singletons. The material was PBMCs, mostly from graft donor cells, obtained 360 days after TCRalphabeta/CD19-depleted stem cell transplant. The receptors stem from a male patient under 10 years old who had a stem cell transplant for acute lymphoblastic leukemia, so the T cells may come from the graft donor.

This clonotype has at least ten counts. This chain links TRBV7-2 with TRBJ1-6, with D unresolved. This CDR3 is 14 amino acids long. V lost 4 bases and J lost 7, with 11 bases in between. Germline loops: CDR1 SGHTA, CDR2 FQGNSA. The CDR3 coding sequence is TGTGCCAGCAGCTCTATCACGGGGAATTCACCCCTCCACTTT. As protein: CASSSITGNSPLHF.

This clonotype was picked up a small number of times. The rearrangement links TRBV20-1 to TRBJ2-5; D is possibly TRBD1 (8 bases). The CDR3 spans 13 residues. The germline gives CDR1 DFQATT, CDR2 SNEGSKA (reference sequence). Trimming cost V 3 bases and J 4 bases, with 12 bases left between them. CDR3 sequence: CSASTGGVETQYF. As DNA, the CDR3 is TGCAGTGCTAGTACAGGGGGGGTAGAGACCCAGTACTTC.

This sequence joins TRBV6-5 and TRBJ2-7, with D unclear. The CDR3 loop spans 18 amino acids. Germline assignment: CDR1 MNHEY and CDR2 SVGAGI. V lost 4 bases, J lost 0 bases, and 22 bases lay in between. The CDR3 nucleotides read TGTGCCAGCAGTTCGCTACGACAAACGGGTAGGAGCTCCTACGAGCAGTACTTC. Residues: CASSSLRQTGRSSYEQYF.

This clonotype was seen many times. V gene TRBV7-9 combines with J gene TRBJ1-4; 7 bases fit TRBD1. The length of the CDR3 is 15 residues. Germline CDR1 reads SEHNR; CDR2 reads FQNEAQ (reference sequence). The J segment lost 8 bases and the V segment lost 5 bases, leaving 11 bases of the junction unmatched. Here the CDR3 reads CASSQTGIGGEKLFF. DNA for the CDR3: TGTGCCAGCAGCCAGACAGGGATTGGAGGGGAAAAACTGTTTTTT. The full variable domain, its missing parts supplied by reference TRBV7-9 and TRBJ1-4, is DTGVSQNPRHKITKRGQNVTFRCDPISEHNRLYWYRQTLGQGPEFLTYFQNEAQLEKSRLLSDRFSAERPKGSFSTLEIQRTEQGDSAMYLCASSQTGIGGEKLFFGSGTQLSVL.

The CDR3 region has the DNA TGTGCCAGCAGCACAGGTTTCTCTGGCACAGATACGCAGTATTTT. Translated, it gives CASSTGFSGTDTQYF. V usage is TRBV6-1 and J usage is TRBJ2-3, with D tentatively TRBD1 (5 bases). The CDR3 covers 15 residues. Germline CDR1 and CDR2: MNHNS and SASEGT. V shed 6 bases and J shed 1 base, with 14 bases lying between them.

This clonotype was found a few times. The V and J genes are TRBV7-6 and TRBJ2-1, with D perhaps TRBD1 (5 bases). Germline values: CDR1 SGHVS, CDR2 FNYEAQ. The CDR3 is 15 residues long. V was cut by 5 bases and J by 9 bases, with 20 bases left in between. The CDR3 sequence: CASSPTVKVGSEQFF. Written as DNA, the CDR3 is TGTGCCAGCAGCCCGACAGTGAAAGTGGGCAGTGAGCAGTTCTTC.

This clonotype occurred many times. The rearrangement links TRBV7-8 to TRBJ1-2; D might be TRBD1 (6 bases). CDR3 length equals 16 residues. The germline CDR1 and CDR2 sequences are SGHVS and FQNEAQ. V lost 6 bases, J lost 0 bases, and 17 bases lay in between. The CDR3 region is CASSLAGGATNYGYTF. The CDR3, as DNA: TGTGCCAGCAGTCTAGCCGGGGGCGCGACTAACTATGGCTACACCTTC. Complete variable domain (other parts from reference TRBV7-8 and TRBJ1-2): GAGVSQSPRYKVAKRGQDVALRCDPISGHVSLFWYQQALGQGPEFLTYFQNEAQLDKSGLPSDRFFAERPEGSVSTLKIQRTQQEDSAVYLCASSLAGGATNYGYTFGSGTRLTVV.